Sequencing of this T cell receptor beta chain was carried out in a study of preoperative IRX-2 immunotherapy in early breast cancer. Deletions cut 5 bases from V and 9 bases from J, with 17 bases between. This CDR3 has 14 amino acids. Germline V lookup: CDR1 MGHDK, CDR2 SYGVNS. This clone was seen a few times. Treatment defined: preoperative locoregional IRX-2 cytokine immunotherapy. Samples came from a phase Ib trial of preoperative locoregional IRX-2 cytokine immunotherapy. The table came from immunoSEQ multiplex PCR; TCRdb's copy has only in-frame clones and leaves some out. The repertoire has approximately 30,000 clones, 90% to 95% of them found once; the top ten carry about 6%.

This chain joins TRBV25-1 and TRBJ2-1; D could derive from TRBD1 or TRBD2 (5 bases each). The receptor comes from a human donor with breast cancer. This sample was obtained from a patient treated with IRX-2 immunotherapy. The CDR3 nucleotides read TGTGCCAGCAGTCACGGGGCTCCTGGCGGTGAGCAGTTCTTC. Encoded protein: CASSHGAPGGEQFF.